One and the same sample provided the 2 T cell receptor beta chains below, sequenced in a study of T-cell memory formation after mild COVID-19. One entry per CDR3 protein, called by TCRdb with MiXCR from the 5' RACE reads. The sample yields 190,000 or so distinct CDR3 sequences, around a fifth seen once. The source material was PBMCs or a T cell subset sorted from them (not recorded which). These receptors were collected from an adult woman who had mild COVID-19 (a few samples of this study predate the infection). Cell type and time point are not known.

This clonotype was found a few times. The chain uses TRBV7-9 and TRBJ2-3; D is ambiguous. V was shortened by 1 base and J by 4 bases, with 12 bases between the two germline ends. The CDR3 is 15 residues long. The V gene's germline CDR1 is SEHNR and CDR2 FQNEAQ (reference sequence). CDR3 sequence (DNA): TGTGCCAGCAGCTTAGACCTAGACTGGGCAGATACGCAGTATTTT. Encoded protein: CASSLDLDWADTQYF.

J is TRBJ2-1 and V is TRBV24-1, with 9 bases aligning to TRBD1. The CDR3 is 15 amino acids. Looked up from germline, CDR1 is KGHDR and CDR2 is SFDVKD. J gave up 5 bases and V 3 bases, and 4 bases lay outside the gene matches. The CDR3 region has the DNA TGTGCCACCAGTGATCCCGGGACAGGGAACAATGAGCAGTTCTTC. Its protein is CATSDPGTGNNEQFF.